Listed below are T cell receptor beta chains from one sample, sequenced in a study of identifying expanded T cells in peripheral blood. Profiling relied on immunoSEQ multiplex PCR, and the TCRdb table lists in-frame clones only, not all of them. The sample has 100,000 or so clones, around 85% seen once. Sequencing was performed on blood. These receptors were taken from a person aged 18-70 years in good health. CDR3s include the opening cysteine and the closing phenylalanine or tryptophan. The order of the fields is CDR3 protein, CDR3 DNA, D gene, J gene, clone size, V gene. D genes are given only for firm matches. Not every row has a clone size; where given, it reads once, few, many or a size class.

CASSPPWLETQYF | TGTGCCAGCAGCCCACCTTGGTTGGAGACCCAGTACTTC | . | TRBJ2-5 | . | TRBV11-2
CSASGGGEQYF | TGCAGTGCTAGCGGGGGGGGAGAGCAGTACTTC | TRBD2 | TRBJ2-7 | . | TRBV20-1
CASGTVNYGELFF | TGTGCCAGCGGGACAGTCAATTATGGGGAGCTGTTTTTT | TRBD1 | TRBJ2-2 | . | TRBV2
CASSQDSGGFSYEQYF | TGTGCCAGCAGCCAAGATAGCGGGGGGTTCTCCTACGAGCAGTACTTC | TRBD2 | TRBJ2-7 | . | TRBV4-2
CASSLITGRSGANVLTF | TGTGCCAGCAGTTTGATTACAGGACGCTCTGGGGCCAACGTCCTGACTTTC | . | TRBJ2-6 | . | TRBV28
CAISQRQSSTDTQYF | TGTGCCATCAGTCAAAGACAGTCTAGCACAGATACGCAGTATTTT | . | TRBJ2-3 | once | TRBV10-3
CASSEGEVRQFF | TGTGCCAGCAGTGAAGGAGAGGTGCGGCAGTTCTTC | . | TRBJ2-1 | . | TRBV2
CASSNRVNYEQYF | TGCGCCAGCAGCAACAGGGTTAACTACGAGCAGTACTTC | . | TRBJ2-7 | . | TRBV4-1
CASSLSPQETQYF | TGCGCCAGCAGCCTCAGTCCACAAGAGACCCAGTACTTC | . | TRBJ2-5 | . | TRBV4-3
CSVFDRNLTSTDTQYF | TGCAGCGTTTTCGACCGAAATCTAACTAGCACAGATACGCAGTATTTT | . | TRBJ2-3 | . | TRBV29-1
CASIPPDRVPDGYTF | TGTGCCAGCATCCCGCCGGACAGGGTTCCGGATGGCTACACCTTC | TRBD1 | TRBJ1-2 | . | TRBV7-9
CASSLSVRGNQPQHF | TGTGCCAGCAGTTTATCAGTCAGGGGCAATCAGCCCCAGCATTTT | . | TRBJ1-5 | few | TRBV27
CASSPPSGKNSYLNQPQHF | TGTGCCAGCTCACCACCTTCTGGGAAAAACTCGTACTTAAATCAGCCCCAGCATTTT | . | TRBJ1-5 | once | TRBV18
CASSFGGENIQYF | TGTGCCAGCAGCTTTGGTGGGGAAAACATTCAGTACTTC | . | TRBJ2-4 | . | TRBV7-9
CASSTGRSSDEQFF | TGTGCCAGCAGCACGGGACGCTCGTCCGATGAGCAGTTCTTC | . | TRBJ2-1 | . | TRBV9
CASSSPLAGMNTEAFF | TGTGCCAGCAGCTCACCCCTCGCAGGCATGAACACTGAAGCTTTCTTT | . | TRBJ1-1 | . | TRBV28
CASSPPGSYTGELFF | TGTGCCAGCTCACCACCTGGTAGTTACACAGGGGAGCTGTTTTTT | . | TRBJ2-2 | . | TRBV18
CASSGPMGGGQYF | TGTGCCAGTTCCGGGCCAATGGGCGGCGGGCAGTACTTC | . | TRBJ2-7 | . | TRBV5-6
CASSVQTKVGETQYF | TGTGCCAGCAGCGTGCAAACTAAGGTCGGAGAGACCCAGTACTTC | . | TRBJ2-5 | . | TRBV9
CASSRTGLIPGSPLHF | TGTGCCAGCAGCCGGACAGGTCTAATCCCAGGTTCACCCCTCCACTTT | TRBD1 | TRBJ1-6 | . | TRBV7-6
CASRRTGQETQYF | TGTGCCAGCAGACGGACAGGCCAAGAGACCCAGTACTTC | TRBD1 | TRBJ2-5 | . | TRBV27
CASSFDPASVNYGYTF | TGTGCCAGCAGCTTCGACCCGGCGTCGGTAAACTATGGCTACACCTTC | . | TRBJ1-2 | . | TRBV7-2
CASSLRGSDTQYF | TGTGCCAGCAGCCTCAGAGGTTCAGATACGCAGTATTTT | . | TRBJ2-3 | . | TRBV13
CASKGRVTGELFF | TGTGCCAGCAAGGGGCGAGTCACCGGGGAGCTGTTTTTT | . | TRBJ2-2 | . | TRBV28
CASSKEGDPNSPLHF | TGTGCCAGCAGCAAAGAAGGTGACCCAAATTCACCCCTCCACTTT | . | TRBJ1-6 | . | TRBV21-1
CASSKTAPGRTNTEAFF | TGTGCCAGCTCCAAGACCGCCCCGGGACGGACGAACACTGAAGCTTTCTTT | . | TRBJ1-1 | once | TRBV18
CASSFPGQGGYEQYF | TGTGCCAGCAGCTTTCCTGGACAGGGTGGTTACGAGCAGTACTTC | TRBD1 | TRBJ2-7 | . | TRBV5-6